The entry below describes one T cell receptor beta chain. Its antigen is undetermined. This specimen belongs to a study of cytomegalovirus exposure and HLA in healthy donors. Study outcomes and limitations: In a later analysis, at a false discovery rate of 0.05, 15,000 to 20,000 TCR beta sequences were associated with HLA alleles. DRB1 showed the most TCR associations and HLA-C the fewest in a later analysis, as rates varied by HLA locus.

The V end lost 4 bases, the J end lost 0 bases, and 22 bases lay between the germline ends. The CDR3 has 19 amino acids. The germline V gene encodes CDR1 SGHTS and CDR2 YDEGEE. With 60 Vbeta and 13 Jbeta primers, the PCR was carried out. Sequencing was performed with immunoSEQ multiplex PCR; in TCRdb, only in-frame clones are kept and a portion is missing. The table includes 150,000 to 200,000 clones, about 71% detected once. The sequenced material came from PBMCs. V gene TRBV5-8 combines with J gene TRBJ2-2, with a tentative D call TRBD1 (6 bases). The sequence came from a woman aged 40 to 50 in good health and CMV-seropositive. CDR3 bases: TGTGCCAGCAGCGTGAGGGACACAGGATTAATTCCGAACACCGGGGAGCTGTTTTTT. Translation gives CASSVRDTGLIPNTGELFF.